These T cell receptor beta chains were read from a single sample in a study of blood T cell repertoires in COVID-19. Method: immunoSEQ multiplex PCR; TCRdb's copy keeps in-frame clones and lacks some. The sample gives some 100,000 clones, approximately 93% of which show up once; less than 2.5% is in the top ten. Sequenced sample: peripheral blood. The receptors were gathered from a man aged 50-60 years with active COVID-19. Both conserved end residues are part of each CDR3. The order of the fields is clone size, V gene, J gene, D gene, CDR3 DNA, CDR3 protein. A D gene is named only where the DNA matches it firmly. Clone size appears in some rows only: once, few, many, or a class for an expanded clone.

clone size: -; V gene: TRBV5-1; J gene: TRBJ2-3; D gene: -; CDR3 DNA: TGCGCCAGCAGGCGGGCCCGATCGGATACGCAGTATTTT; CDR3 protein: CASRRARSDTQYF
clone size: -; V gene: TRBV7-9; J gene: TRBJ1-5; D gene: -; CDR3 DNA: TGTGCCAGCAGCGTGGGGGGGGCTAATCAGCCCCAGCATTTT; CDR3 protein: CASSVGGANQPQHF
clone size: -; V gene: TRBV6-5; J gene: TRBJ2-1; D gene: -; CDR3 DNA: TGTGCCAGCAGAGAGACAGGAACTCGCTACAATGAGCAGTTCTTC; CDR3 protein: CASRETGTRYNEQFF
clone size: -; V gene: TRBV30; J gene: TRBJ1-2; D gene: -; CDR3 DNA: TGTGCCTGGAGTGTCTTTGCCAACGGCCAGCGTACATTC; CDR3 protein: CAWSVFANGQRTF
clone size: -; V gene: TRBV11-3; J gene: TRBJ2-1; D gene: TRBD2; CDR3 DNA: TGTGCCAGCAGCTCCAGGACTAGCGGGGCTTCCTACAATGAGCAGTTCTTC; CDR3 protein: CASSSRTSGASYNEQFF
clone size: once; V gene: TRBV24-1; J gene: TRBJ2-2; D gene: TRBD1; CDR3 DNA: TGTGCCACCAGTTTACAGGGGATGGATTCCGGGGAGCTGTTTTTT; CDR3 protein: CATSLQGMDSGELFF
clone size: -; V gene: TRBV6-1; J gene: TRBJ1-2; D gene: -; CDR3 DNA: TGTGCCAGCAGTGAAATACATGCGGCCGGCTACACCTTC; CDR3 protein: CASSEIHAAGYTF
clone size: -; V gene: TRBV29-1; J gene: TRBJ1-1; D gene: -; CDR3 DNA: TGCAGCGTTGGTGGGGGCCTGAACACTGAAGCTTTCTTT; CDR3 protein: CSVGGGLNTEAFF
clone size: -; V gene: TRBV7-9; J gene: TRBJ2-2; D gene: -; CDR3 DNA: TGTGCCAGCAGCTTAGGTTCCCCGCTCGGCGGGGAGCTGTTTTTT; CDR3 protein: CASSLGSPLGGELFF
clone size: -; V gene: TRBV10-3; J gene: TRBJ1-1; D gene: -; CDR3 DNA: TGTGCCACCGGTCGCGGGAACACTGAAGCTTTCTTT; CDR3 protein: CATGRGNTEAFF
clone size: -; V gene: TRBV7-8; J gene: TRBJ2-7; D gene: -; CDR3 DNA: TGTGCCAGCAGCCCCGCTAAGTACGAGCAGTACTTC; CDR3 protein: CASSPAKYEQYF
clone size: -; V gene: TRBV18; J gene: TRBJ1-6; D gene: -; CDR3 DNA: TGTGCCAGCTCACCGCCAGGAGGGATTAATTCACCCCTCCACTTT; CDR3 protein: CASSPPGGINSPLHF
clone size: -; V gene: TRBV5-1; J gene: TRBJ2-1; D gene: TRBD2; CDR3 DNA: TGCGCCAGCAGCTTGGTCCCGGGACTAGCGGGATCCAATGAGCAGTTCTTC; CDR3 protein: CASSLVPGLAGSNEQFF
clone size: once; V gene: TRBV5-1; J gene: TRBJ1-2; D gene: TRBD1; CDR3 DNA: TGCGCCAGCAGACCCCCGGGACAGGGAGGCTATGGCTACACCTTC; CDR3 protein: CASRPPGQGGYGYTF
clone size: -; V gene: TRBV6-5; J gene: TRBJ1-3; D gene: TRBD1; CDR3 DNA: TGTGCCAGCCTCCGGGACAGGGGCGGAAACACCATATATTTT; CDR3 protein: CASLRDRGGNTIYF
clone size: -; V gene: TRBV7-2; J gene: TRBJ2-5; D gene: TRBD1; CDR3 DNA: TGTGCCAGCAGCTTAGGAGGGACAGCTTACGAGACCCAGTACTTC; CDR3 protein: CASSLGGTAYETQYF
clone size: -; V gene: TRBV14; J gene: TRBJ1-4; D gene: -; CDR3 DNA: TGTGCCAGCAGCCATGACAGGTGGGAACTGTTTTTT; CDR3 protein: CASSHDRWELFF